Listed below are T cell receptor beta chains from one sample, sequenced in a study of blood T cell repertoires in COVID-19. The data were produced by immunoSEQ multiplex PCR, yet TCRdb's version contains in-frame clones alone and is incomplete. The sample includes 300,000 or so clones, about 88% of them seen just once. Specimen: PBMCs or T cells enriched from blood (not recorded which). Every receptor here comes from a woman aged 30 to 39 who had recovered from COVID-19. CDR3s include the opening cysteine and the closing phenylalanine or tryptophan. Each record gives: J gene, clone size, V gene, D gene, CDR3 DNA, CDR3 protein. A D gene is named only where the DNA matches it firmly. The size entry is marked missing in some rows and otherwise reads once, few, many or a size class.

TRBJ1-2 NA TRBV11-2 NA TGTGCCAGCAGCTTAGATGGGGGAGGGGGCTACACCTTC CASSLDGGGGYTF
TRBJ1-2 NA TRBV5-1 TRBD1 TGCGCCAGCAGCATAGAAGCCGGGACAGGGGGCTTCCATGGCTACACCTTC CASSIEAGTGGFHGYTF
TRBJ1-1 NA TRBV2 NA TGTGCCAGCACCTATATATTGACAGGTTTGAACACTGAAGCTTTCTTT CASTYILTGLNTEAFF
TRBJ1-4 many TRBV2 TRBD1 TGTGCCAGCAGTGAAATTGGGACAGGGCTAACGAGTGAAAAACTGTTTTTT CASSEIGTGLTSEKLFF
TRBJ2-1 NA TRBV14 TRBD2 TGTGCCAGCACCCCAAGGTCGGGGGGGCCCTACAATGAGCAGTTCTTC CASTPRSGGPYNEQFF
TRBJ1-5 NA TRBV10-1 NA TGCGCCAGCAGTGACAACGCGCCGGGATGGAGCAATCAGCCCCAGCATTTT CASSDNAPGWSNQPQHF
TRBJ2-7 NA TRBV7-2 TRBD1 TGTGCCAGCAAGAGGACAGGGGCTTCGTACGAGCAGTACTTC CASKRTGASYEQYF
TRBJ2-1 NA TRBV18 NA TGTGCCAGCTCACCGGCAGGGGACAATGAGCAGTTCTTC CASSPAGDNEQFF
TRBJ2-3 NA TRBV11-2 TRBD2 TGTGCCAGCAGCTTAGAACTAGCGGGGAGCACAGATACGCAGTATTTT CASSLELAGSTDTQYF
TRBJ2-5 NA TRBV18 NA TGTGCCAGCTCACCCACGGGGGGCGATCAAGAGACCCAGTACTTC CASSPTGGDQETQYF
TRBJ2-3 few TRBV10-1 NA TGCGCCAGCAGTCGGGACATCCGCACAGATACGCAGTATTTT CASSRDIRTDTQYF
TRBJ1-5 NA TRBV19 TRBD1 TGTGCCAGTAGTATAGAGGGACAGGGGGCCCAGCATTTT CASSIEGQGAQHF
TRBJ2-7 NA TRBV28 NA TGTGCCAGCAGTCCAGAGGAGGGGCTAAGTTACGAGCAGTACTTC CASSPEEGLSYEQYF
TRBJ2-3 NA TRBV27 TRBD2 TGTGCCAGCAACAAGCGGGGACCCCGCTCTAGCACAGATACGCAGTATTTT CASNKRGPRSSTDTQYF
TRBJ2-1 NA TRBV14 TRBD2 TGTGCCAGCAGCCAGACTAGCGGGGGGATCTTCCATGAGCAGTTCTTC CASSQTSGGIFHEQFF
TRBJ2-1 NA TRBV9 NA TGTGCCAGCAGCGTAGCTCCCTGGACAAGGCATGAGCAGTTCTTC CASSVAPWTRHEQFF
TRBJ1-4 NA TRBV12-3/TRBV12-4 TRBD1 TGTGCCAGCAGTTTCAGACAGGGGGAAAAACTGTTTTTT CASSFRQGEKLFF
TRBJ2-5 NA TRBV3-1/TRBV3-2 NA TGTGCCAGCAGCCGCCCCACAGGAGGGGAACGGGAGACCCAGTACTTC CASSRPTGGERETQYF
TRBJ1-2 once TRBV3-1/TRBV3-2 NA TGTGCCAGCAGCCACCGACATCTGCTCCACACCTTC CASSHRHLLHTF
TRBJ2-7 NA TRBV2 TRBD2 TGTGCCAGCAGCCACGGGGGGAGCTCCTACGAGCAGTACTTC CASSHGGSSYEQYF
TRBJ2-3 NA TRBV19 TRBD1 TGTGCCAGTAGTGGAACGACAGGGGGGATGGATACGCAGTATTTT CASSGTTGGMDTQYF
TRBJ1-4 NA TRBV11-2 TRBD1 TGTGCCAGCAGCCCCCCCGGCAGGGGGCGCGGGGAAAAACTGTTTTTT CASSPPGRGRGEKLFF
TRBJ2-5 NA TRBV2 TRBD2 TGTGCCAGCAGTCGACTAGCGAGTAAAGAGACCCAGTACTTC CASSRLASKETQYF
TRBJ1-5 NA TRBV19 NA TGTGCCAGTAGTATAGAAGTTTCTCCGGGGAGGGGGGCCAATCAGCCCCAGCATTTT CASSIEVSPGRGANQPQHF
TRBJ1-1 NA TRBV3-1/TRBV3-2 NA TGTGCCAGCAGCCAGTCGCTGGGCCTGAAAGCTTTCTTT CASSQSLGLKAFF
TRBJ2-1 NA TRBV7-8 TRBD2 TGTGCCAGCAGCCCGGGAGCGGGGGGCCTTTCCTACAATGAGCAGTTCTTC CASSPGAGGLSYNEQFF
TRBJ1-4 once TRBV19 NA TGTGCCAGTAGTTCAGACGGAGCAACTAATGAAAAACTGTTTTTT CASSSDGATNEKLFF
TRBJ2-3 NA TRBV4-2 NA TGTGCCAGCAGCCAATTCGTGACTGGCACAGATACGCAGTATTTT CASSQFVTGTDTQYF
TRBJ1-4 NA TRBV7-9 NA TGTGCCAGCAGCTTAGGTTTAGACACCACTCCAACTAATGAAAAACTGTTTTTT CASSLGLDTTPTNEKLFF
TRBJ1-1 NA TRBV6-5 NA TGTGCCAGTGCCCCCCTAGAGGTGATGAACACTGAAGCTTTCTTT CASAPLEVMNTEAFF
TRBJ1-5 NA TRBV19 NA TGTGCCAGTAGGCTAGGGGGTAGCCTTAATCAGCCCCAGCATTTT CASRLGGSLNQPQHF
TRBJ1-2 once TRBV7-9 NA TGTGCCAGCAGCTCTACGGGACAAGGGAACTATGGCTACACCTTC CASSSTGQGNYGYTF
TRBJ1-6 NA TRBV6-5 NA TGTGCCAGCAGTTACGCAGGCCATTTGGCCCTCCACTTT CASSYAGHLALHF
TRBJ2-1 NA TRBV19 NA TGTGCCAGTAGTATAAGGGGTTCCCACAATGAGCAGTTCTTC CASSIRGSHNEQFF
TRBJ1-1 NA TRBV9 TRBD1 TGTGCCAGCACCCGGAACACAGGGGAAACTGAAGCTTTCTTT CASTRNTGETEAFF
TRBJ2-1 NA TRBV3-1/TRBV3-2 NA TGTGCCAGCAGCCAAGAGTTCACAAATGAGCAGTTCTTC CASSQEFTNEQFF
TRBJ1-2 NA TRBV6-1 NA TGTGCCAGCAGTGAAGCTGGGGGGGCCCGCCGCTATGGCTACACCTTC CASSEAGGARRYGYTF
TRBJ2-7 NA TRBV3-1/TRBV3-2 NA TGTGCCAGCAGCCAAGTTCAGGGCCCCTACGAGCAGTACTTC CASSQVQGPYEQYF
TRBJ2-3 few TRBV6-6 TRBD2 TGTGCCAGCAGGCCGGGACTAGAGGGAACAGATACGCAGTATTTT CASRPGLEGTDTQYF
TRBJ2-5 NA TRBV3-1/TRBV3-2 NA TGTGCCAGCGCGGAGGTACTCGGGTCCTCCCGTACGGAGACCCAGTACTTC CASAEVLGSSRTETQYF
TRBJ1-2 NA TRBV5-4 NA TGTGCCAGCAGCAATAGACAGAAAGCTAACTATGGCTACACCTTC CASSNRQKANYGYTF
TRBJ2-7 NA TRBV6-2/TRBV6-3 TRBD1 TGTGCCAGCAGTTACTCTCGGACAGGGGACTACCTGTCCTACGAGCAGTACTTC CASSYSRTGDYLSYEQYF
TRBJ2-3 NA TRBV5-6 TRBD2 TGTGCCAGCAGCTTATCCGGGACTAGGTGGTCAGATACGCAGTATTTT CASSLSGTRWSDTQYF
TRBJ1-5 NA TRBV19 TRBD1 TGTGCCAGTAGTGAACTGACAGGGGTGAGCAATCAGCCCCAGCATTTT CASSELTGVSNQPQHF
TRBJ2-6 NA TRBV5-3 NA TGTGCCAGAATCCCCTCCAGACAGGACGGGGCCAACGTCCTGACTTTC CARIPSRQDGANVLTF
TRBJ1-6 NA TRBV4-3 TRBD1 TGCGCCAGCAGCCAGTGGTCGGGACAGGGGGACTCACCCCTCCACTTT CASSQWSGQGDSPLHF
TRBJ2-6 NA TRBV5-5 NA TGTGCCAGCAGCTTGTTTCAGGTCCTTTCCTCTGGGGCCAACGTCCTGACTTTC CASSLFQVLSSGANVLTF
TRBJ2-2 NA TRBV3-1/TRBV3-2 NA TGTGCCAGCAGCCAACAGGCGACCGGGGAGCTGTTTTTT CASSQQATGELFF
TRBJ1-1 NA TRBV7-2 NA TGTGCCAGCAGCTTAGCCGGACAAAACACTGAAGCTTTCTTT CASSLAGQNTEAFF
TRBJ1-2 NA TRBV12-5 NA TGTGCTAGTGGTTATCCGGGACTCTATGGCTACACCTTC CASGYPGLYGYTF
TRBJ2-5 NA TRBV27 TRBD2 TGTGCCAGCAGTTCGGGACTAGCGGGGGGCCAAGAGACCCAGTACTTC CASSSGLAGGQETQYF
TRBJ1-5 NA TRBV29-1 TRBD1 TGCAGCGCTGGGACAGGGCCTAATAGCAATCAGCCCCAGCATTTT CSAGTGPNSNQPQHF
TRBJ1-4 NA TRBV11-2 TRBD1 TGTGCCAGCAGCCCGAACAGGGGAGGTAATGAAAAACTGTTTTTT CASSPNRGGNEKLFF
TRBJ1-2 NA TRBV24-1 NA TGTGCCACCAGTGATCCGGGACAAACCTATGGCTACACCTTC CATSDPGQTYGYTF
TRBJ1-1 NA TRBV9 NA TGTGCCAGCAGCCCCCCCGAGACAGGATACACTGAAGCTTTCTTT CASSPPETGYTEAFF